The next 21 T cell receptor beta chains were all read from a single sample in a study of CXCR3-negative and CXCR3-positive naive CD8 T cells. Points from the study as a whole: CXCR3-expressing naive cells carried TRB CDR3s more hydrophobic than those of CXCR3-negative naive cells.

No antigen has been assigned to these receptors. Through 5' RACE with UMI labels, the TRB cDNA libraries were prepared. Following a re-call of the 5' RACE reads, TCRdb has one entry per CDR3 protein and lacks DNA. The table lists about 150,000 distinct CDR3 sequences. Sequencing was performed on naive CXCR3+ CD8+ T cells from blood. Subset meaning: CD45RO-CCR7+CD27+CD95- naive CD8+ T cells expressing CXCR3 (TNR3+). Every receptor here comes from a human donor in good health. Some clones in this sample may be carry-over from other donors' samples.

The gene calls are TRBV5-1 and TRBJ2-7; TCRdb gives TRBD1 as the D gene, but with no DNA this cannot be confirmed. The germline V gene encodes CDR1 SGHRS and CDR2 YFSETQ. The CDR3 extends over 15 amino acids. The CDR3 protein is CASSRGTGEVDEQYF.

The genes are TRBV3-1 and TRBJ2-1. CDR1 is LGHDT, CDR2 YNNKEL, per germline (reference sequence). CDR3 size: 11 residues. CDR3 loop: CASSRNNEQFF.

CDR3 sequence: CASSPPGRGRATQYF. The chain employs TRBV5-1 and TRBJ2-3; TCRdb names TRBD1, which stays unverified in the absence of DNA. The CDR3 covers 15 residues. Germline CDR1 SGHRS, CDR2 YFSETQ.

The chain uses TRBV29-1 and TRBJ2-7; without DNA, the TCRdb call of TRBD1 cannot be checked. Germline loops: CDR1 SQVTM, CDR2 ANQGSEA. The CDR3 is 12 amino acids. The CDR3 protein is CSVGTGDGEQYF.

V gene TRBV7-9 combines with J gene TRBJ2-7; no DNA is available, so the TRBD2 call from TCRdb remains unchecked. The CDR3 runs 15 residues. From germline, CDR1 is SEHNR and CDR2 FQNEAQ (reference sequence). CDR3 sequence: CASSSRDFFTYERYF.

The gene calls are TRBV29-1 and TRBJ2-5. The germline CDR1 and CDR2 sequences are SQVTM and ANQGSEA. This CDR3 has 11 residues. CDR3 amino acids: CSVEERETQYF.

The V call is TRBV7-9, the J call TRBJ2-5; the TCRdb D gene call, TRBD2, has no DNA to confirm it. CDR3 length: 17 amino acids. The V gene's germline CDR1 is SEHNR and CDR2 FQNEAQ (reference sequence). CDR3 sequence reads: CASSPSTSGKYQETQYF.

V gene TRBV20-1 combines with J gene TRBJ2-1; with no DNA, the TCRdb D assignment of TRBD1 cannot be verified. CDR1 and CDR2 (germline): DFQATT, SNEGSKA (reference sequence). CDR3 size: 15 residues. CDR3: CSARERDRSYNEQFF.

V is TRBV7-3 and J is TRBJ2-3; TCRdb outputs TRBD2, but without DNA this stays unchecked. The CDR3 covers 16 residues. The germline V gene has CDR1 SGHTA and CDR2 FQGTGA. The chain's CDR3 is CASSYGLAGGTDTQYF. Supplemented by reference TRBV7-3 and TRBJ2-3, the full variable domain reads GAGVSQTPSNKVTEKGKYVELRCDPISGHTALYWYRQSLGQGPEFLIYFQGTGAADDSGLPNDRFFAVRPEGSVSTLKIQRTERGDSAVYLCASSYGLAGGTDTQYFGPGTRLTVL.

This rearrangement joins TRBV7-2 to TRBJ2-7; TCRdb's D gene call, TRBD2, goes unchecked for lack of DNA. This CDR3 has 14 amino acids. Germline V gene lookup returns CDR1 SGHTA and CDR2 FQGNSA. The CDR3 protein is CASSLDGGNYEQYF.

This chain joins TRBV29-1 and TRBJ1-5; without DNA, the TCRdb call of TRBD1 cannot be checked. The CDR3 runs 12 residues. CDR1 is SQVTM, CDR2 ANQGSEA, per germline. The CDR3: CSVRGGNQPQHF.

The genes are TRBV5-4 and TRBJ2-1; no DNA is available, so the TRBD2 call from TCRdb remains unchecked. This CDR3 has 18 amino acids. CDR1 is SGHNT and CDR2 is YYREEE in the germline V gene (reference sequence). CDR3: CASSFKGLAGGPYNEQFF.

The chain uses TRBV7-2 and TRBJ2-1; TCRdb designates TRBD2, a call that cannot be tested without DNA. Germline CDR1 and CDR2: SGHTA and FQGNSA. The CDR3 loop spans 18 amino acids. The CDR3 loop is CASSPRGLLERGWDEQFF.

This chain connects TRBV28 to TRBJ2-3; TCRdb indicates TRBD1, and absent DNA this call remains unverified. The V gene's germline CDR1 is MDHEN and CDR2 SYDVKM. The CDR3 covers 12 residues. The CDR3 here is CASSSWGDTQYF.

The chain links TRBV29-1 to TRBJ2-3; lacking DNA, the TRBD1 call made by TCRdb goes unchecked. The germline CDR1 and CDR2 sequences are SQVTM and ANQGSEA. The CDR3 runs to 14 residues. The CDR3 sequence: CSVEEDILGDTQYF.

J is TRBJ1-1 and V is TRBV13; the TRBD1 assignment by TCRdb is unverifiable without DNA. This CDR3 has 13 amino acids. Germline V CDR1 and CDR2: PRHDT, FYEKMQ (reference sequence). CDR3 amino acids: CASSLEDRRGAFF.

The CDR3 reads CASTPGGFTEAFF. The chain couples TRBV28 to TRBJ1-1; TCRdb's assignment of TRBD1 cannot be checked, as there is no DNA. Germline lookup yields CDR1 MDHEN and CDR2 SYDVKM. The length of the CDR3 is 13 residues.

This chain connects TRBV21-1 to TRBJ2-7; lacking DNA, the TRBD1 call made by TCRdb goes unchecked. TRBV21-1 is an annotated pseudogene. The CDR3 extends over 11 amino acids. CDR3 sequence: CASSITGVQYF.

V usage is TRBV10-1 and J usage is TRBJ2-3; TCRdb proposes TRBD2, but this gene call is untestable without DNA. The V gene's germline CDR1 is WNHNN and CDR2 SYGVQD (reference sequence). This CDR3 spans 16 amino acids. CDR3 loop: CASSEDPSGIIDTQYF.

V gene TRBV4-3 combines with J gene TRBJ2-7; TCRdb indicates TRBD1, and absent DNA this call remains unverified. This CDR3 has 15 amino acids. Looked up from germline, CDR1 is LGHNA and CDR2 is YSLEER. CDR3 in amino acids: CASSQEETGGYEQYF.

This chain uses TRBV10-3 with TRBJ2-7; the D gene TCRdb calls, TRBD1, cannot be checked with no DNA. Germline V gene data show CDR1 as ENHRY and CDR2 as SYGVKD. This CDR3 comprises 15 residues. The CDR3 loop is CAISESAGRGYEQYF.